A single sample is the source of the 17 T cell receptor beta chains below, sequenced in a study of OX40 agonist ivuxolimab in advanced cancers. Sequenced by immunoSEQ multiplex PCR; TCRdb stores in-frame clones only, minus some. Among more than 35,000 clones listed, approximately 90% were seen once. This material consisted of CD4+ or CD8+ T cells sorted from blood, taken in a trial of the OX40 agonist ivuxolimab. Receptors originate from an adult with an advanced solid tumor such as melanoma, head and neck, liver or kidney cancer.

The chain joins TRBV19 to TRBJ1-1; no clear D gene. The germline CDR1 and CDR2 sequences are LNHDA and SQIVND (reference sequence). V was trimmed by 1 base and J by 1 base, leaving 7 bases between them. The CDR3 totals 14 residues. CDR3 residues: CASSIVGGNTEAFF. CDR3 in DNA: TGTGCCAGTAGTATAGTGGGCGGGAACACTGAAGCTTTCTTT.

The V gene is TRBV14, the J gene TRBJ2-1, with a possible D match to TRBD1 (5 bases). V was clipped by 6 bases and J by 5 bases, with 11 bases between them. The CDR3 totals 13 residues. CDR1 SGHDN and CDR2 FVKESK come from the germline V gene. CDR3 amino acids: CASRTKGDNEQFF. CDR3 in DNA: TGTGCCAGCAGAACCAAAGGGGACAATGAGCAGTTCTTC.

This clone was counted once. The CDR3 nucleotides are TGTGCCAGCAGTTTCCTAGCGGGGGACAATGAGCAGTTCTTC. Amino acids: CASSFLAGDNEQFF. The rearrangement joins TRBV28 to TRBJ2-1; 10 bases fit TRBD2. Germline V lookup: CDR1 MDHEN, CDR2 SYDVKM. The CDR3 extends over 14 amino acids. Trimming cost V 3 bases and J 5 bases; bases outside gene matches: 1.

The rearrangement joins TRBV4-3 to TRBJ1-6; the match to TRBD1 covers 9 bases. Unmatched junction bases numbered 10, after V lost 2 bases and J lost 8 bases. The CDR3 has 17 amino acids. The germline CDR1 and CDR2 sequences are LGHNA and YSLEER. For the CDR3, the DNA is TGCGCCAGCAGCCAATCCTTTGCCGGGACAGGGTATTCACCCCTCCACTTT. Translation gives CASSQSFAGTGYSPLHF.

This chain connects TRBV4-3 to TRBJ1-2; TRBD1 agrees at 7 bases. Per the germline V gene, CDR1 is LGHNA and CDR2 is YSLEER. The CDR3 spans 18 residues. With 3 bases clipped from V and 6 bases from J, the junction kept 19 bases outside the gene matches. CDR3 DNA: TGCGCCAGCAGCCAGTCCCTTTATCAGGACAGGCCGAACCATGGCTACACCTTC. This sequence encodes CASSQSLYQDRPNHGYTF.

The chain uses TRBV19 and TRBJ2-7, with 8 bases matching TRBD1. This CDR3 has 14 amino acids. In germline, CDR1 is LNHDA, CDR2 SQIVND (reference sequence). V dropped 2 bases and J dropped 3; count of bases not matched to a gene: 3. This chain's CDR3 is CASSITGTGYEQYF. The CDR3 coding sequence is TGTGCCAGTAGTATAACAGGGACAGGCTACGAGCAGTACTTC. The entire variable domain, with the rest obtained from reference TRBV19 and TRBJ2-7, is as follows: DGGITQSPKYLFRKEGQNVTLSCEQNLNHDAMYWYRQDPGQGLRLIYYSQIVNDFQKGDIAEGYSVSREKKESFPLTVTSAQKNPTAFYLCASSITGTGYEQYFGPGTRLTVT.

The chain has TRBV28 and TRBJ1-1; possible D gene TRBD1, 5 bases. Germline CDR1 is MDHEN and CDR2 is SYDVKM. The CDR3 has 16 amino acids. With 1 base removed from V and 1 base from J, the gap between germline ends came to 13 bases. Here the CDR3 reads CASSLYPDSRNTEAFF. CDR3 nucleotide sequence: TGTGCCAGCAGTTTATACCCCGACAGCAGGAACACTGAAGCTTTCTTT. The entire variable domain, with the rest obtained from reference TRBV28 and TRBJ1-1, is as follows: DVKVTQSSRYLVKRTGEKVFLECVQDMDHENMFWYRQDPGLGLRLIYFSYDVKMKEKGDIPEGYSVSREKKERFSLILESASTNQTSMYLCASSLYPDSRNTEAFFGQGTRLTVV.

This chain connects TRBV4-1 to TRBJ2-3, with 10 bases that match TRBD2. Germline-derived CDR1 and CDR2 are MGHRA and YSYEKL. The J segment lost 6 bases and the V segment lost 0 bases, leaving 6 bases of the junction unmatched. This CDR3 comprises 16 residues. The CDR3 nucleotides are TGCGCCAGCAGCCAAGAAGGAGCGGGGGGGCTGGATACGCAGTATTTT. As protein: CASSQEGAGGLDTQYF.

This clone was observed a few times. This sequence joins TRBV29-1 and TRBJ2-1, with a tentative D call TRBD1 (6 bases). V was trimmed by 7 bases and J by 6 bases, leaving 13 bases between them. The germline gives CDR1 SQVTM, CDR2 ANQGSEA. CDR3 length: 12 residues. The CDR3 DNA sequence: TGCAGCGACCAGGGGCTCGGCAATGAGCAGTTCTTC. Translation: CSDQGLGNEQFF.

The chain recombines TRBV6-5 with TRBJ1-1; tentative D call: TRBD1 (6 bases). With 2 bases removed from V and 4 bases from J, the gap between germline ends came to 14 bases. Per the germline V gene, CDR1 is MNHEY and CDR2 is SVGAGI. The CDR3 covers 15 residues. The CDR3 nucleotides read TGTGCCAGCAGTTACGTCAAGGGGGGAAGCACTGAAGCTTTCTTT. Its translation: CASSYVKGGSTEAFF.

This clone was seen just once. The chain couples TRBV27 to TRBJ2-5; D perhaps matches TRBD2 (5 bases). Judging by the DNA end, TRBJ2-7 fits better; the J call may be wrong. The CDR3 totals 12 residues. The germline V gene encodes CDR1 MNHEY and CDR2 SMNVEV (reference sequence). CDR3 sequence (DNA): TGTGCCAGCGGGTTCGGGGCCTACGAGCAGTACTTC. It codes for CASGFGAYEQYF.

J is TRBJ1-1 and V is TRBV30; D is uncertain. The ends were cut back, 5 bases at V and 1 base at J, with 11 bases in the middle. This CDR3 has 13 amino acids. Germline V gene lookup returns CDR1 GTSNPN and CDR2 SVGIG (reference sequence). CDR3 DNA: TGTGCCTGGGCGATGAATGGGAACACTGAAGCTTTCTTT. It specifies CAWAMNGNTEAFF.

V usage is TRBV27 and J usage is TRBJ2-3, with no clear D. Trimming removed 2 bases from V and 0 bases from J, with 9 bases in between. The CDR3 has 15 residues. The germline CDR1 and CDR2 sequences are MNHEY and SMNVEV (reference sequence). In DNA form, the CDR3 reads TGTGCCAGCAGTTTACAGCGACGTAGCACAGATACGCAGTATTTT. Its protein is CASSLQRRSTDTQYF.

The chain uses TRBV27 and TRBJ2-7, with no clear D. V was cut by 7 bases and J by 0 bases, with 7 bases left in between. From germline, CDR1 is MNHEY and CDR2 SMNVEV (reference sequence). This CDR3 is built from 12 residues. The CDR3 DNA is TGTGCCAGCAAGTCCATCTCCTACGAGCAGTACTTC. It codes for CASKSISYEQYF.

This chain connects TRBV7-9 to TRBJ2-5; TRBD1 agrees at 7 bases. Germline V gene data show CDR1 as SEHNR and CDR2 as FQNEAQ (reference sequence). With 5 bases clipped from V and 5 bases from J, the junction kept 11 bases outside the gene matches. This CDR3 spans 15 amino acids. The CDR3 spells CASSQPTGWDETQYF. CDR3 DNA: TGTGCCAGCAGCCAACCGACAGGGTGGGACGAGACCCAGTACTTC.

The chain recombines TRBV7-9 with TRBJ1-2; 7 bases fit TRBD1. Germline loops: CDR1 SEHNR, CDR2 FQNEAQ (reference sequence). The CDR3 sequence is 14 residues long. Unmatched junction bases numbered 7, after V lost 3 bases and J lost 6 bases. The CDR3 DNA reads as TGTGCCAGCAGCTTCTCGACAGGGAAGGATGGCTACACCTTC. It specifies CASSFSTGKDGYTF. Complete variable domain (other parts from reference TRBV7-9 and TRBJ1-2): DTGVSQNPRHKITKRGQNVTFRCDPISEHNRLYWYRQTLGQGPEFLTYFQNEAQLEKSRLLSDRFSAERPKGSFSTLEIQRTEQGDSAMYLCASSFSTGKDGYTFGSGTRLTVV.

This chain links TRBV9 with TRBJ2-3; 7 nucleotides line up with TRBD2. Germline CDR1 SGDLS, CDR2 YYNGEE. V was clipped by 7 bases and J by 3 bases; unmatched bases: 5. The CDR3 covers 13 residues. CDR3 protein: CASAGGSTDTQYF. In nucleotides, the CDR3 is TGTGCCAGCGCCGGGGGGAGTACAGATACGCAGTATTTT.